A selection of T cell receptor beta chains follows, all from one sample in a study of spatial heterogeneity in lung cancer. MiXCR, run by TCRdb on the 5' RACE reads, gives a single entry per CDR3 protein. This table holds about 95,000 distinct CDR3 sequences, around 9% found once. The sample in question was PBMCs, obtained at surgery. The receptors were sampled from a male donor with early-stage non-small cell lung cancer. CDR3s include the opening cysteine and the closing phenylalanine or tryptophan. A D gene is named only where the DNA matches it firmly. Size is stated for part of the rows, as once, few or many counts, or as a class when the clone is expanded.

NA | TRBJ2-1 | TRBV7-3 | TRBD1 | CASSPQQGATASAKFF | TGTGCCAGCAGCCCTCAACAGGGGGCGACGGCTAGCGCAAAGTTCTTC
few | TRBJ2-7 | TRBV7-9 | TRBD2 | CASSSLSGRVAYEQYF | TGTGCCAGCAGCTCCCTTAGCGGGAGAGTAGCCTACGAGCAGTACTTC
many | TRBJ1-2 | TRBV3-1 | TRBD1 | CASSPPLVGTGMNYGYTF | TGTGCCAGCAGCCCCCCCTTGGTAGGGACAGGGATGAACTATGGCTACACCTTC
many | TRBJ2-2 | TRBV6-1 | NA | CASRRGDTGELFF | TGTGCCAGCAGGCGAGGAGACACCGGGGAGCTGTTTTTT
NA | TRBJ2-1 | TRBV7-3 | TRBD2 | CASSLIVGLGNNEQFF | TGTGCCAGCAGCTTAATCGTAGGACTAGGGAACAATGAGCAGTTCTTC
many | TRBJ2-5 | TRBV7-2 | TRBD2 | CASSLYALAGQETQYF | TGTGCCAGCAGCTTATACGCACTAGCGGGACAAGAGACCCAGTACTTC
NA | TRBJ2-7 | TRBV30 | NA | CAWSRVAYEQYF | TGTGCCTGGAGCAGGGTGGCCTACGAGCAGTACTTC
NA | TRBJ2-1 | TRBV28 | TRBD2 | CASSLVSGSYNEQFF | TGTGCCAGCAGTTTAGTGAGCGGGAGCTACAATGAGCAGTTCTTC
many | TRBJ2-5 | TRBV7-2 | NA | CASSFQSETQYF | TGTGCCAGCAGTTTTCAGTCGGAGACCCAGTACTTC
NA | TRBJ1-2 | TRBV28 | NA | CASSSDGFSYGYTF | TGTGCCAGCAGTTCCGACGGATTTTCCTATGGCTACACCTTC
few | TRBJ2-7 | TRBV28 | NA | CASSLVGDSYEQYF | TGTGCCAGCAGTTTAGTCGGAGACTCCTACGAGCAGTACTTC
NA | TRBJ2-3 | TRBV6-5 | NA | CASRNPKRDTQYF | TGTGCCAGCAGGAACCCTAAGCGGGATACGCAGTATTTT
NA | TRBJ2-3 | TRBV5-1 | NA | CASSLGSTQYF | TGCGCCAGCAGCTTGGGGAGTACGCAGTATTTT
many | TRBJ1-1 | TRBV29-1 | NA | CSVGGGTEAFF | TGCAGCGTTGGGGGGGGCACTGAAGCTTTCTTT
NA | TRBJ2-3 | TRBV7-6 | NA | CASSFKGGAGLKRDTQYF | TGTGCCAGCAGCTTTAAAGGGGGAGCGGGTCTAAAGCGAGATACGCAGTATTTT
many | TRBJ2-5 | TRBV4-3 | NA | CASSQGGEIQETQYF | TGCGCCAGCAGCCAAGGTGGAGAAATCCAAGAGACCCAGTACTTC
many | TRBJ2-3 | TRBV29-1 | NA | CSVDKIGDTQYF | TGCAGCGTTGATAAGATCGGGGATACGCAGTATTTT
many | TRBJ2-7 | TRBV28 | TRBD2 | CASTDGTSAHYEQYF | TGTGCCAGCACCGACGGGACTAGCGCCCACTACGAGCAGTACTTC
few | TRBJ2-1 | TRBV5-1 | NA | CASSLGQPKYNEQFF | TGCGCCAGCAGCTTGGGGCAGCCCAAATACAATGAGCAGTTCTTC
few | TRBJ1-5 | TRBV6-5 | NA | CASSSGNHHQPQHF | TGTGCCAGCAGTTCAGGGAACCATCATCAGCCCCAGCATTTT
few | TRBJ2-3 | TRBV28 | TRBD1 | CASSLGPSRGRGITQYF | TGTGCCAGCAGTTTAGGGCCGAGCAGGGGGCGCGGAATAACGCAGTATTTT
many | TRBJ2-2 | TRBV29-1 | TRBD1 | CSADRGRSGELFF | TGCAGCGCAGACAGGGGGCGGTCCGGGGAGCTGTTTTTT
many | TRBJ2-1 | TRBV7-2 | NA | CASSLVGSYNEQFF | TGTGCCAGCAGCTTAGTGGGCAGTTACAATGAGCAGTTCTTC
NA | TRBJ2-1 | TRBV20-1 | TRBD2 | CSARHGTSGNNEQFF | TGCAGTGCTAGGCACGGGACTAGCGGGAACAATGAGCAGTTCTTC
NA | TRBJ2-3 | TRBV4-3 | NA | CASSQGGVGPDTQYF | TGCGCCAGCAGCCAGGGCGGGGTCGGCCCAGATACGCAGTATTTT
many | TRBJ2-1 | TRBV20-1 | NA | CSHREDEQFF | TGCAGTCACAGGGAGGATGAGCAGTTCTTC
NA | TRBJ2-5 | TRBV27 | TRBD2 | CATQYTSGGQETQYF | TGTGCCACGCAGTACACTAGCGGGGGGCAAGAGACCCAGTACTTC
many | TRBJ2-3 | TRBV5-1 | TRBD2 | CASSLVSGGLPDTQYF | TGCGCCAGCAGCTTGGTTTCGGGAGGATTGCCAGATACGCAGTATTTT
few | TRBJ2-7 | TRBV5-1 | NA | CASIARGTDGIYEQYF | TGCGCCAGCATAGCTCGAGGGACGGATGGAATCTACGAGCAGTACTTC
many | TRBJ1-5 | TRBV18 | NA | CASSPPSPNQPQHF | TGTGCCAGCTCACCACCCTCACCGAATCAGCCCCAGCATTTT
many | TRBJ2-2 | TRBV5-1 | NA | CASSTAWGDIKNTGELFF | TGCGCCAGCAGCACTGCTTGGGGGGACATTAAGAACACCGGGGAGCTGTTTTTT
many | TRBJ2-6 | TRBV29-1 | NA | CSVRVSGANVLTF | TGCAGCGTTAGGGTATCTGGGGCCAACGTCCTGACTTTC
NA | TRBJ2-6 | TRBV7-9 | NA | CASSHRGANVLTF | TGTGCCAGCAGCCATCGAGGGGCCAACGTCCTGACTTTC
few | TRBJ2-1 | TRBV30 | NA | CAWSGVNEQFF | TGTGCCTGGAGTGGAGTCAATGAGCAGTTCTTC
many | TRBJ1-1 | TRBV7-9 | NA | CASSSYSGQIAFF | TGTGCCAGCAGCTCCTATTCGGGACAAATAGCTTTCTTT
many | TRBJ2-5 | TRBV4-1 | NA | CASSQAGGRPETQYF | TGCGCCAGCAGCCAAGCAGGGGGGCGGCCAGAGACCCAGTACTTC
NA | TRBJ1-6 | TRBV7-2 | TRBD1 | CASSLDTGGFNSPLHF | TGTGCCAGCAGCTTAGATACAGGGGGCTTTAATTCACCCCTCCACTTT
many | TRBJ2-1 | TRBV19 | NA | CAPGPGRYNEQFF | TGTGCCCCCGGGCCGGGACGGTACAATGAGCAGTTCTTC